This T cell receptor (beta chain) stems from a study of Graves' ophthalmopathy and Graves' hyperthyroidism. Deletions cut 2 bases from V and 8 bases from J, with 27 bases between. The CDR3 runs 17 residues. CDR1 DFQATT and CDR2 SNEGSKA come from the germline V gene (reference sequence). Amplification of TCR beta CDR3 regions used RNA transcripts. Amplification began with first-round RT-PCR using HTBI primers, then second-round multiplex PCR was performed. TCRdb processed the multiplex PCR reads anew with MiXCR; each CDR3 protein has one entry. The sample comprises over 500,000 distinct CDR3 sequences, about a fifth of which are singletons, and more than 5.5% rests with the top ten. This clonotype was counted many times. Excluded were patients with other autoimmune diseases, uncontrolled infections, pregnancy or lactation.

The receptor was derived from a woman under 30 with stable Graves' hyperthyroidism. Some clones in this sample may be carry-over from other donors' samples. The chain has TRBV20-1 and TRBJ1-2; no clear D. Sequencing was performed on peripheral blood. Here the CDR3 reads CSARSPLLGPAAGGYTF. CDR3 bases: TGCAGTGCTAGATCGCCGCTATTAGGTCCCGCCGCGGGCGGCTACACCTTC.